This T cell receptor beta chain came from a study of post-analysis software for immune sequencing data (dated by TCRdb to the mid-2010s). Broadly, across the study: Recorded disease courses included relapsing-remitting, secondary progressive and progressive-relapsing multiple sclerosis, with some patients lacking subtype annotation. The multiple sclerosis patient repertoires were compared with about a dozen previously published healthy control repertoires from donors aged about 6 to 26 years. A subset of samples was prepared in parallel using single-end sample barcoding, then pooled and co-amplified after Illumina adapter ligation.

To demonstrate the VDJtools post-analysis software, the study profiled TCR beta repertoires from the peripheral blood of 10 to 15 young patients with multiple sclerosis. The multiple sclerosis patients were children and adolescents ranging in age from about 6 to 17 years. V is cut back by 4 bases and J by 8 bases, with 12 bases in the junction unmatched. The germline V gene gives CDR1 as KGHDR and CDR2 as SFDVKD. The CDR3, from cysteine to phenylalanine, totals 17 residues. CDR3 DNA only is kept here, 51 bases in frame from base 1. The paper as a whole reports these results and caveats: The control group was slightly older than the multiple sclerosis patient group. Patients showed significantly higher frequencies than controls for a handful of TRBV segments, among them TRBV5-6, TRBV5-1 and TRBV20-1. Significantly lower normalized Chao1 diversity was found in multiple sclerosis patients than in controls, suggesting substantial peripheral T-cell clonal expansion. When samples were clustered directly using the F measure, samples prepared in the same batch co-clustered strongly, which prompted a batch-effect correction.

To prepare the library, PCR was applied. Instrument used: Illumina HiSeq 2500. To reduce PCR and sequencing biases, unique molecular identifiers were incorporated into the TCR beta cDNA libraries. Per 1 to 10 million input T cells, roughly 500,000 cDNA molecules were obtained, such that each molecule approximated one T cell. The patient libraries were prepared and sequenced using the same protocol as the earlier healthy control dataset. Samples belonging to the same batch were prepared together, multiplexed and sequenced on a shared HiSeq lane. The source study handled its data this way. MIGEC handled the raw barcoded reads, throwing out single-read molecular identifier groups before consensus assembly and CDR3 extraction. Clonotype tables were post-analysed with VDJtools, and diversity was normalized by down-sampling all datasets to the smallest sample size. In repertoire overlap clustering, CDR3 amino acid sequences, but not nucleotide sequences, were matched to correct batch-related cross-sample contamination. TCRdb trimmed the raw reads at Q25, called clones with MiXCR and kept productive beta chains. Duplicate CDR3 protein sequences are folded into a single record with the most common DNA and genes. These V and J calls derive from TCRdb rather than the authors' analysis. This sample holds about 560,000 distinct CDR3 sequences; about 44% were observed only once. The ten top clones hold roughly 1.8% of the sample.

This clonotype was found a few times. Its antigen is currently not known. One base away there is no much larger clone; base qualities are not given. The receptor comes from a girl aged 10 to 17 with multiple sclerosis. Sequenced sample: blood. Recombination linked TRBV24-1 to TRBJ2-1, with 11 middle bases fitting TRBD2. CDR3 loop: CATSEYSGRAAGDEQFF. The nucleotide sequence is TGTGCCACCAGTGAGTATAGCGGGAGGGCCGCGGGGGATGAGCAGTTCTTC.